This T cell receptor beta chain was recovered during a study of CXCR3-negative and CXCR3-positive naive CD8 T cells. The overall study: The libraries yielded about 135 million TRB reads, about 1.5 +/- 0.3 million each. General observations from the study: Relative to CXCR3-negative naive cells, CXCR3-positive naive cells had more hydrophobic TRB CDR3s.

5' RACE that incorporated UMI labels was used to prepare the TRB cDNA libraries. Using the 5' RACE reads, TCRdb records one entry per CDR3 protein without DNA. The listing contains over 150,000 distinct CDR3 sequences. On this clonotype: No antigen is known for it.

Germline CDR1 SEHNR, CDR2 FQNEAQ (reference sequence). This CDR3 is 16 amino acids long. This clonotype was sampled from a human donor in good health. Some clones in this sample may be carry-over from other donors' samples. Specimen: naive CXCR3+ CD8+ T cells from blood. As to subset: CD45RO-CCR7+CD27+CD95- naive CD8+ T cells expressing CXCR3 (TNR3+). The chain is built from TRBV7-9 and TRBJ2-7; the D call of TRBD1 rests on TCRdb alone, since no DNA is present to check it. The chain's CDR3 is CASSWPDKSSSYEQYF.